This T cell receptor beta chain appears in the sequencing data of a study of blood T cell repertoires in COVID-19. Study overall: Samples came from the United States, Italy and Spain, spanning acute and convalescent COVID-19. In each case, the material was cDNA or gDNA derived from T cells, B-cell-depleted T cells, or PBMCs.

This CDR3 region has 14 residues. Germline CDR1 MNHEY, CDR2 SVGAGI. Unmatched junction bases numbered 5, after V lost 2 bases and J lost 7 bases. In the source study's methods: Estimated nucleated cell counts came from reference gene primer amplification. TCRdb keeps only in-frame clones here, not all; method: immunoSEQ multiplex PCR. V and J calls plus clone size are reproduced from that table; the DNA served to infer D and trimming. This repertoire shows about 160,000 clones, 90% found once; its top ten account for roughly a sixth. V usage is TRBV6-5 and J usage is TRBJ1-2; TRBD1 aligns across 9 bases. The receptor was derived from a man between 60 and 70 years old with active or convalescent COVID-19. Sequencing used peripheral blood. DNA for the CDR3: TGTGCCAGCAGTTACACGGGACAGGGTGGTGGCTACACCTTC. Translated: CASSYTGQGGGYTF.